This T cell receptor beta chain was observed in a study of T cells in Graves' hyperthyroidism and ophthalmopathy. Study outcomes and limitations: Stable hyperthyroidism was separated from ophthalmopathy by a model based on 13 V-J features.

The CDR3 regions of TCR beta were amplified from RNA transcripts. First-round RT-PCR with HTBI primers amplified the TCR CDR3 region. TCRdb processed the multiplex PCR reads anew with MiXCR; each CDR3 protein has one entry. Here the sample spans roughly 280,000 distinct CDR3 sequences, over 15% being singletons. PBMCs came from 7.5 to 10 ml fresh peripheral blood. From germline, CDR1 is SGHNT and CDR2 YYREEE (reference sequence). CDR3 length equals 13 residues. Comment on this clonotype: The antigen is not known. One end of the junction does not line up with germline, which may come from a read error.

The sequence derives from a woman in her fifties or sixties with Graves' ophthalmopathy. Sequenced sample: blood. The rearrangement uses TRBV5-4 and TRBJ1-5, with D possibly TRBD1 on 5 matching bases. The CDR3 bases are TGTGCCAGCAGCTTCGACAGAACCCAGCCCCAGCACTTT. Its protein is CASSFDRTQPQHF.